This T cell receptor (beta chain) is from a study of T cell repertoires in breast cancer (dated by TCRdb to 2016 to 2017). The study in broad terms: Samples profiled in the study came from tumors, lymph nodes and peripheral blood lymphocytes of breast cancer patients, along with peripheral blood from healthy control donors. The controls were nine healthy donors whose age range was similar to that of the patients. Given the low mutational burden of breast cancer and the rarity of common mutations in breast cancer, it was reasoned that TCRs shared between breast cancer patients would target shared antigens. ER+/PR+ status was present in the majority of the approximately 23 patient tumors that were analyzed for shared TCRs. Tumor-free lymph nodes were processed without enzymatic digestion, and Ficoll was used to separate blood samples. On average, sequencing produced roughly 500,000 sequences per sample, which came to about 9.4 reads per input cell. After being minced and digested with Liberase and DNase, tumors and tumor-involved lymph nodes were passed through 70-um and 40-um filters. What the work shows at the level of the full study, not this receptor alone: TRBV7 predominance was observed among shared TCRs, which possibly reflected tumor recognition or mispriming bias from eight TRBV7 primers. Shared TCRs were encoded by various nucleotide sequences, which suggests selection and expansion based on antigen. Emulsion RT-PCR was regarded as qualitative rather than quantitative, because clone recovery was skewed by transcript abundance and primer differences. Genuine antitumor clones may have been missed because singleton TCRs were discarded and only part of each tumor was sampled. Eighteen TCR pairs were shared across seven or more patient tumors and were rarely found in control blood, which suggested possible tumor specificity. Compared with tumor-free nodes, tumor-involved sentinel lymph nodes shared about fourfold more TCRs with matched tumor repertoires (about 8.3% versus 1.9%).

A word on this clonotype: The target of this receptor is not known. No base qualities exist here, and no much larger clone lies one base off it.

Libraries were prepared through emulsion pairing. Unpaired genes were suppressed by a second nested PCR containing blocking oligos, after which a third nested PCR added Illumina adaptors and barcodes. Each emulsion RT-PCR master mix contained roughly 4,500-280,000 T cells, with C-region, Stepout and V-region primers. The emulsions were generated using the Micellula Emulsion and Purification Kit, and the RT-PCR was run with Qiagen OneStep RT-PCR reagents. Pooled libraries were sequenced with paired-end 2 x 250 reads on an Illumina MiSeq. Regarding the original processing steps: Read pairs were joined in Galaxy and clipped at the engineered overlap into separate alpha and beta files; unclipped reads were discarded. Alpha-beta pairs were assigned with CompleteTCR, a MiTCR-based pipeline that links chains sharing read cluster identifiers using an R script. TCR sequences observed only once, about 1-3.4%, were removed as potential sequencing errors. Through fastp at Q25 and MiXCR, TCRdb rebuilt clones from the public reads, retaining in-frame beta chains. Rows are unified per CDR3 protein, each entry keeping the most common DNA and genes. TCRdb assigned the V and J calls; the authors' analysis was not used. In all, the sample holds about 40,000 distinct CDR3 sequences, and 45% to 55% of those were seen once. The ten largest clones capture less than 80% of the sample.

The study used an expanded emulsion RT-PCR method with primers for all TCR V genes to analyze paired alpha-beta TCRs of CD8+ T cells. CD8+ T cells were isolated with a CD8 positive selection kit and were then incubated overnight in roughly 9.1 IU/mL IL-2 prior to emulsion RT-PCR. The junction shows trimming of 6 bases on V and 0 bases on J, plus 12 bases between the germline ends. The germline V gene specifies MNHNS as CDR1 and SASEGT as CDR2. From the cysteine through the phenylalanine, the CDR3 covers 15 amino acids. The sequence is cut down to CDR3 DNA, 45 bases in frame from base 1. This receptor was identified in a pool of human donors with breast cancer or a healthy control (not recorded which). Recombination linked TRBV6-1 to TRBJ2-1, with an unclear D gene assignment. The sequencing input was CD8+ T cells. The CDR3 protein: CASSPDGSSYNEQFF. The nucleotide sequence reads TGTGCCAGCAGCCCAGACGGCAGCTCCTACAATGAGCAGTTCTTC.